This T cell receptor (beta chain) was identified during a study of CD8+ T cells in alopecia areata. CDR3 length: 14 amino acids. V was pared by 2 bases and J by 9 bases, with 14 bases between. Germline loops: CDR1 MGHRA, CDR2 YSYEKL. RNA extraction and reverse transcription yielded cDNA as sequencing template. The data were produced by immunoSEQ multiplex PCR, yet TCRdb's version contains in-frame clones alone and is incomplete. This repertoire shows 25,000 to 35,000 clones, roughly 60% found once; its top ten account for about 20%. This clone was counted once. This rearrangement joins TRBV4-1 to TRBJ2-1, with D perhaps matching TRBD2 (6 bases). This sequence originates from a human donor with alopecia areata. Source material: NKG2D-high CD8+ T cells sorted from blood. DNA for the CDR3: TGCGCCAGCAGCCAATCGGACTATCGAGCTGAGCAGTTCTTC. Its protein product is CASSQSDYRAEQFF.